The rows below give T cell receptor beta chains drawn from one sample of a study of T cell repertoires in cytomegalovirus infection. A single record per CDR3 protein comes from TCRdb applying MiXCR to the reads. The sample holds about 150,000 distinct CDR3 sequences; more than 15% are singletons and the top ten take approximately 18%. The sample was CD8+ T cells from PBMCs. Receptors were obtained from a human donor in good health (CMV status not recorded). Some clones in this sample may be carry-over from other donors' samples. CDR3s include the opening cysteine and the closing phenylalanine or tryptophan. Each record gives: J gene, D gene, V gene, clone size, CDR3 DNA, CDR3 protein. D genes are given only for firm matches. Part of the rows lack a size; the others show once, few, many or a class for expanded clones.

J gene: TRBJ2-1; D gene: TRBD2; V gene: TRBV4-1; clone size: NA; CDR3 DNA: TGCGCCAGCAGCCCCGGACTAGCGGGGGCTAGCTCCTACAATGAGCAGTTCTTC; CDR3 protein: CASSPGLAGASSYNEQFF
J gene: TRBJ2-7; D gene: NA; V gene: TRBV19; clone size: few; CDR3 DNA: TGTGCCAGTAGTATCACCAGGGGATCCTACGAGCAGTACTTC; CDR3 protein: CASSITRGSYEQYF
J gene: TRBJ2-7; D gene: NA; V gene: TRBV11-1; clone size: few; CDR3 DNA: TGTGCCAGCAGCATCAGTCCCGACTACGAGCAGTACTTC; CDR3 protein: CASSISPDYEQYF
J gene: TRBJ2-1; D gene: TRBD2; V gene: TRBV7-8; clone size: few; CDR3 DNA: TGTGCCAGCAGCTTAGTCCTCGCGGGAGGGCTTTCCAATGAGCAGTTCTTC; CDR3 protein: CASSLVLAGGLSNEQFF
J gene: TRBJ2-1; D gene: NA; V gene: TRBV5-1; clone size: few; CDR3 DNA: TGCGCCAGCAGCCCACGATCCGGACAGGGAGGGAATGAGCAGTTCTTC; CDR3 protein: CASSPRSGQGGNEQFF
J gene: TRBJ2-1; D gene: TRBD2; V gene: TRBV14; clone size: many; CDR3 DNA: TGTGCCAGCAGCCCGGGACTAGCGGTCTACAATGAGCAGTTCTTC; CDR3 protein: CASSPGLAVYNEQFF
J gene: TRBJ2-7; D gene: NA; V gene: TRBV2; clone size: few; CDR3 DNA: TGTGCCAGCAGTGATACCGGGGGGCCGTCCGAGCAGTACTTC; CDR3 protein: CASSDTGGPSEQYF
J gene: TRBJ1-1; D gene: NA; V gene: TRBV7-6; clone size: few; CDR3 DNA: TGTGCCCTACATGGCACTGAAGCTTTCTTT; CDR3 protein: CALHGTEAFF
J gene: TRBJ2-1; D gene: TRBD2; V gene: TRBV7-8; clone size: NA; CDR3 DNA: TGTGCCAGCAGCCAGACTACTAGCGGGGGCCTTTTAAACAATGAGCAGTTCTTC; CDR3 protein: CASSQTTSGGLLNNEQFF
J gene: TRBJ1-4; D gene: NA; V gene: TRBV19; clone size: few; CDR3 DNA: TGTGCCAGCTCTTGGGCGAATGAAAAACTGTTTTTT; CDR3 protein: CASSWANEKLFF
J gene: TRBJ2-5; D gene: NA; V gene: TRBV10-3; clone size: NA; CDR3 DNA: TGTGCCATCAGTGAGGACAGCTACTGGGGGACCCAGTACTTC; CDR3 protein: CAISEDSYWGTQYF
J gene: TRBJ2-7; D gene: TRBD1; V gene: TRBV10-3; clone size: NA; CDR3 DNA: TGTGCCGTGGGGGACAGTAGCTACGAGCAGTACTTC; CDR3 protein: CAVGDSSYEQYF
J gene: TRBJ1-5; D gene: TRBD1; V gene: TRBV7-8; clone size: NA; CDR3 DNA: TGTGCCAACAGCTTAGATGCAGGGGGCGTGGGACAGCCCCAGCATTTT; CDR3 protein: CANSLDAGGVGQPQHF
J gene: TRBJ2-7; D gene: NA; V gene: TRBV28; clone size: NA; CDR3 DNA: TGTGCCAGCAGTTCTAGAGGGTACGAGCAGTACTTC; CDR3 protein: CASSSRGYEQYF
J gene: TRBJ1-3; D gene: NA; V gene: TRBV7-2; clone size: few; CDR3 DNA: TGTGCCAGCAGCTCATGGACGGGGGGCTCTGGAAACACCATATATTTT; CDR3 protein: CASSSWTGGSGNTIYF
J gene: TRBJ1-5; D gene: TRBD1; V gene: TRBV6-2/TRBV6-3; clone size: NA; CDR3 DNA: TGTGCCAGCAAACCGGGACAGGGGGCGAATAGCAATCAGCCCCAGCATTTT; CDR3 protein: CASKPGQGANSNQPQHF
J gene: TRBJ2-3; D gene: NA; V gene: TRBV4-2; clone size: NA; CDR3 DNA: TGTGCCAGCAGCCAAGATCTGCCCGATACGCAGTATTTT; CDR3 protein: CASSQDLPDTQYF
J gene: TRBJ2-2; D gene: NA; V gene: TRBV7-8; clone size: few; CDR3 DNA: TGTGCCAGCAGGATAACGGGACAACGAAACACCGGGGAGCTGTTTTTT; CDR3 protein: CASRITGQRNTGELFF
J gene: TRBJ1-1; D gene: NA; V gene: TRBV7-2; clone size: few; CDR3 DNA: TGTGCCAGCAGCTACCTCGGGAGGGAAGCTTTCTTT; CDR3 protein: CASSYLGREAFF
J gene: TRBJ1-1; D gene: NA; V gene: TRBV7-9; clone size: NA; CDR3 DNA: TGTGCCAGCAGCTTAGCCACAGGGCAAGCTTTCTTT; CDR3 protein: CASSLATGQAFF
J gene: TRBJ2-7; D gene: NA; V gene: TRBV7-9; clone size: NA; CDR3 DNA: TGTGCCAGCAGCTTAGTCCCCCCAGGGAGGAATGGCGACGAGCAGTACTTC; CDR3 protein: CASSLVPPGRNGDEQYF
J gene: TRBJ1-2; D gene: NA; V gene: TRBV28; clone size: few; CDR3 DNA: TGTGCCAGCAGTTTATCCGGGGGATCTAACTATGGCTACACCTTC; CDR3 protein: CASSLSGGSNYGYTF
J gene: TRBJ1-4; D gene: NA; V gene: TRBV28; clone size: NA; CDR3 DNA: TGTGCCAGCAGTCTGAGACTTGCAACTAATGAAAAACTGTTTTTT; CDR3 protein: CASSLRLATNEKLFF
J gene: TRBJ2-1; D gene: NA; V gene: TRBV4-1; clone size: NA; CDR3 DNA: TGCGCCAGCACGCCCTCTGGAGGTGATTACAATGAGCAGTTCTTC; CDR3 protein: CASTPSGGDYNEQFF
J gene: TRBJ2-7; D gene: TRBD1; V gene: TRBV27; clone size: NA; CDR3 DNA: TGTGCCAGCAGTTCCGGACAGGGGGCGTTTTACGAGCAGTACTTC; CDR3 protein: CASSSGQGAFYEQYF
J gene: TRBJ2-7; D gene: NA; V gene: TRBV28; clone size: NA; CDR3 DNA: TGTGCCAGCAGTTTGGTCAGGGGAAACGAGCAGTACTTC; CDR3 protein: CASSLVRGNEQYF
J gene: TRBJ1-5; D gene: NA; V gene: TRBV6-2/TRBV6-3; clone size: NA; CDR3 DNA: TGTGCCAGCAGTCCAACCTCACAAGGGCAGCCCCAGCATTTT; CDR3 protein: CASSPTSQGQPQHF
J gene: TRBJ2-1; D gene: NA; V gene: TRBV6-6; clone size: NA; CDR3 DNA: TGTGCCAGCAGTTACCAATACGGGGTCAATGAGCAGTTCTTC; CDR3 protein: CASSYQYGVNEQFF
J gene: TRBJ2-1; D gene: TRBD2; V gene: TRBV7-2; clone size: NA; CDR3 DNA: TGTGCCAGCAGCAACATCGGGACTAGGTATGAGCAGTTCTTC; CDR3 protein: CASSNIGTRYEQFF
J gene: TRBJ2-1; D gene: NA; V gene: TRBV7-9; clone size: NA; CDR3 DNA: TGTGCCAGCAGCGGATCATCTGACGAGCAGTTCTTC; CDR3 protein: CASSGSSDEQFF
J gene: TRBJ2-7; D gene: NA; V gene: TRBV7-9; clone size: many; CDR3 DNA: TGTGCCAGCAGCTTAAAAGACGGCTACGAGCAGTACTTC; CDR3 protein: CASSLKDGYEQYF
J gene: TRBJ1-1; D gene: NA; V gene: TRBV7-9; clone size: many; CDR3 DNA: TGTGCCAGCAGCTTAGCGACAGGATACACTGAAGCTTTCTTT; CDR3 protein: CASSLATGYTEAFF
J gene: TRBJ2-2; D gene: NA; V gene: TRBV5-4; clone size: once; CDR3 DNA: TGTGCCAGCAGCTTGAGGTCCGGGGAGCTGTTTTTT; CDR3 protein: CASSLRSGELFF
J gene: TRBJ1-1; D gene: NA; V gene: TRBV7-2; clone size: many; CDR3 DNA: TGTGCCAGCAGCTTAACAGGGAGGGCTGAAGCTTTCTTT; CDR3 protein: CASSLTGRAEAFF
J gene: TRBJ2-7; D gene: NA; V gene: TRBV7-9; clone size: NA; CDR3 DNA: TGTGCCAGCAGCGCAAACCGGACGAAAACTAACGAGCAGTACTTC; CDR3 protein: CASSANRTKTNEQYF
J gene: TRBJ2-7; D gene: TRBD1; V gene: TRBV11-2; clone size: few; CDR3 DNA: TGTGCCAGCAGCGAAGGGACAGGTTCGGGATACGAGCAGTACTTC; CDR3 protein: CASSEGTGSGYEQYF
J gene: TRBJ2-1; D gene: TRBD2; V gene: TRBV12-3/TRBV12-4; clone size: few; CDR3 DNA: TGTGCCAGCAGCCGGGGGACTAGCGGGAGCAATGAGCAGTTCTTC; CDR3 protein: CASSRGTSGSNEQFF
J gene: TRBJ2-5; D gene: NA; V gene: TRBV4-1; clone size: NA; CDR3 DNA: TGCGCCAGCAGCCAACATACAGCAGATCAAGAGACCCAGTACTTC; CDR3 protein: CASSQHTADQETQYF
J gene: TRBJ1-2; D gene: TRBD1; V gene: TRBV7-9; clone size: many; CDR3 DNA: TGTGCCAGCAGCTTTGGTCAGGGGGGCTATGGCTACACCTTC; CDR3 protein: CASSFGQGGYGYTF
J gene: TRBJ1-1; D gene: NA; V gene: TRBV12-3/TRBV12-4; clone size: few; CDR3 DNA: TGTGCCAGCAATGCGAACCGGGGCACTGAAGCTTTCTTT; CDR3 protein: CASNANRGTEAFF
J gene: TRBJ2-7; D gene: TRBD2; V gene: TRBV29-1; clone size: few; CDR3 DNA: TGCAGCGTTCTAGCGGTGAGCTCCTACGAGCAGTACTTC; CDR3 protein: CSVLAVSSYEQYF
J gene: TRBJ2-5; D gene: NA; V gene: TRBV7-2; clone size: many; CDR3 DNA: TGTGCCAGCAGCTCGGGACCTCCGGGCCAAGAGACCCAGTACTTC; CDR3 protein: CASSSGPPGQETQYF
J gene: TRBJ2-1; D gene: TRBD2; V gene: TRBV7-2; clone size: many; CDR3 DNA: TGTGCCAGCAGCCGAACTAGCGGTTCCTACAATGAGCAGTTCTTC; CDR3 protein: CASSRTSGSYNEQFF
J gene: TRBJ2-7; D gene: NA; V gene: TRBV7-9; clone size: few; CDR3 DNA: TGTGCCAGCAGCTTAGTGGTGGGCTATCCCTGGGAGCAGTACTTC; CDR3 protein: CASSLVVGYPWEQYF
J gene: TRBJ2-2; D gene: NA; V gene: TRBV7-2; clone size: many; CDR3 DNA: TGTGCCAGCAGCTTAAATCGACGGCTGAACACCGGGGAGCTGTTTTTT; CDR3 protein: CASSLNRRLNTGELFF
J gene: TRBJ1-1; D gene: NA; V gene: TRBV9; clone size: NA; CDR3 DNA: TGTGCCAGCAGCCCCCCCTCTAACACTGAAGCTTTCTTT; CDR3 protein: CASSPPSNTEAFF
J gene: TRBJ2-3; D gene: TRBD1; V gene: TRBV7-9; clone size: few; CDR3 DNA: TGTGCCAGCAGCTACCCCGACAGGGCCCCACCCACAGATACGCAGTATTTT; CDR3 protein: CASSYPDRAPPTDTQYF
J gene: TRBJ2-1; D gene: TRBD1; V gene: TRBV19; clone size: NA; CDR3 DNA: TGTGCCAGTAGTATGGGGACAGGGGGCAATGAGCAGTTCTTC; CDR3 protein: CASSMGTGGNEQFF
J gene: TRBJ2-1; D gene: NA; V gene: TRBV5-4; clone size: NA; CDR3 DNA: TGTGCCAGCAGCTTGGGAGTGGTGAATGAGCAGTTCTTC; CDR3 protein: CASSLGVVNEQFF
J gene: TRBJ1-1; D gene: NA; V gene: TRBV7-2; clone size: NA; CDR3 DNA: TGTGCCAGCAGCTTTATACGGCCAGACGAAGCTTTCTTT; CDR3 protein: CASSFIRPDEAFF
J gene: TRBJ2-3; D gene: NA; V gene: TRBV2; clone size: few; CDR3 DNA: TGTGCCAGCAGTGACGGGGGAGGCACAGATACGCAGTATTTT; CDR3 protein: CASSDGGGTDTQYF